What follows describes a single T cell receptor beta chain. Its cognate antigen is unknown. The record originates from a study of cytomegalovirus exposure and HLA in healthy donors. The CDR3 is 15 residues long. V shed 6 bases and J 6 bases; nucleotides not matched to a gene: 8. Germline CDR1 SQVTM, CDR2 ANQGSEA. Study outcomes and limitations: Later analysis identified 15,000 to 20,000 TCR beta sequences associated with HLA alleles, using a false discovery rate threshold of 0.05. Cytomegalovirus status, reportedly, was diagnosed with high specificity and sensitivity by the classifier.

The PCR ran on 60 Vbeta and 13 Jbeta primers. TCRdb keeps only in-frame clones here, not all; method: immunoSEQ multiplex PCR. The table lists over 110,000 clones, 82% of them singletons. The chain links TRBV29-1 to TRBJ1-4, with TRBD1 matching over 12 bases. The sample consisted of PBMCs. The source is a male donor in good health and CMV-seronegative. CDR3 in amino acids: CSVAGTGGSYEKLFF. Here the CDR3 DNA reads TGCAGCGTGGCCGGGACAGGGGGCTCTTATGAAAAACTGTTTTTT.